This T cell receptor (beta chain) was recorded in a study of blood T cells in healthy people across ages. Using a J-beta primer mix together with a sample-barcoded 5' primer, a second PCR was run for roughly 7 to 12 cycles. Each CDR3 protein is one row after TCRdb ran MiXCR on the 5' RACE reads. The sample contains 700,000 to 850,000 distinct CDR3 sequences, about 37% of which appear only once. This CDR3 is 20 amino acids long. The ends lost 4 bases at V and 0 bases at J; junction bases unmatched: 17. Germline V CDR1 and CDR2: SEHNR, FQNEAQ (reference sequence). Turning to this clonotype: The target antigen is unknown.

General observations from the study: Roughly linear declines in TCR beta diversity per million T cells occurred with age.

This sequence originates from a man in his late teens or twenties in good health. Sequenced: blood. The chain combines TRBV7-9 with TRBJ1-3, with 8 positions matching TRBD1. The CDR3 bases are TGTGCCAGCAGCTCAAATAGGGGACAGGCACCCCAGGACTCTGGAAACACCATATATTTT. It is translated as CASSSNRGQAPQDSGNTIYF.